These T cell receptor beta chains were read from a single sample in a study of shared clonotypes between healthy human individuals. Repertoires were generated with immunoSEQ multiplex PCR, while TCRdb's copy carries only in-frame clones and drops some. The profile shows about 2 million clones, about 95% of them singletons. Sequencing input: naive CD8+ T cells sorted from blood. These receptors came from a man between 18 and 29 years old in good health. Each CDR3 is given with its conserved first and last residue. The order of the fields is J gene, CDR3 length, V gene, CDR3 protein.

TRBJ2-1,12,TRBV11-2,CASSLGLSEQFF
TRBJ1-1,13,TRBV4-1,CASSPYAATEAFF
TRBJ1-2,12,TRBV9,CASSVGGSGYTF
TRBJ1-1,14,TRBV11-2,CASSLGPGSTEAFF
TRBJ1-5,15,TRBV23-1,CASSRMGYSNQPQHF
TRBJ2-4,15,TRBV4-3,CASSQERQGRDIQYF
TRBJ2-3,17,TRBV14,CASSPLTGQVSTDTQYF
TRBJ2-7,13,TRBV4-3,CASSQDPGSEQYF
TRBJ2-3,13,TRBV28,CATVGGDTDTQYF
TRBJ2-7,15,TRBV5-1,CASSKLTGAAYEQYF
TRBJ2-6,17,TRBV27,CASSFAGQISGANVLTF
TRBJ2-7,11,TRBV5-6,CASSFSGEQYF
TRBJ2-7,14,TRBV30,CAWSLDLSSYEQYF
TRBJ1-6,14,TRBV7-6,CASSQTGGNSPLHF
TRBJ1-2,13,TRBV2,CASSDGAAYGYTF
TRBJ2-5,14,TRBV5-6,CASSLTTVGETQYF
TRBJ1-1,14,TRBV5-1,CASSQPGLGTEAFF
TRBJ2-7,12,TRBV7-9,CASGALPDEQYF
TRBJ1-1,13,TRBV15,CATSRDQGTEAFF
TRBJ2-5,14,TRBV5-6,CASSFGLGEETQYF
TRBJ2-2,14,TRBV13,CASSPGVNTGELFF
TRBJ2-7,14,TRBV10-2,CASSEWPSGYEQYF
TRBJ2-1,15,TRBV11-2,CASSLTRKTKDEQFF
TRBJ1-2,15,TRBV13,CASSFRTGPNYGYTF
TRBJ2-7,14,TRBV4-1,CASSQRDSYYEQYF
TRBJ2-7,15,TRBV9,CASSVGGEGVYEQYF
TRBJ1-2,12,TRBV6-5,CASTDTGRGYTF
TRBJ2-7,10,TRBV7-8,CASSGGEQYF
TRBJ2-7,16,TRBV4-3,CASSQGTSGTHYEQYF
TRBJ2-3,13,TRBV4-1,CASSSFQGDTQYF
TRBJ2-3,16,TRBV9,CASSVAPSSGSNTQYF
TRBJ1-2,16,TRBV6-5,CASSYSFPDLHYGYTF
TRBJ2-1,11,TRBV30,CAWTGYNEQFF
TRBJ2-7,13,TRBV27,CASSLRTDYEQYF
TRBJ2-7,13,TRBV4-1,CASSQDAGGEQYF
TRBJ1-1,13,TRBV10-3,CAIRGTGGTEAFF
TRBJ2-1,17,TRBV7-9,CASSFPAGTSGGNEQFF
TRBJ2-5,18,TRBV7-2,CASSSTSGGAFSGETQYF
TRBJ2-4,19,TRBV4-1,CASSPGQEGQYLAKNIQYF
TRBJ1-1,13,TRBV6-5,CASSYSEGTEAFF
TRBJ2-4,14,TRBV4-1,CASSQALAKNIQYF
TRBJ2-3,18,TRBV30,CAWSFLSGQPISTDTQYF
TRBJ2-1,15,TRBV9,CASSVGGGTGNEQFF
TRBJ2-7,17,TRBV28,CASSTLWGQGATYEQYF
TRBJ2-2,14,TRBV5-1,CASSLAPNTGELFF
TRBJ2-1,17,TRBV4-3,CASSQDPPSLTGGEQFF
TRBJ2-2,16,TRBV6-5,CASSYSSGGNTGELFF